The next 18 T cell receptor beta chains were all read from a single sample in a study of blood T cells in healthy people across ages. Then a second PCR, running about 6 to 12 cycles, was carried out with a sample-barcoded 5' primer and a J-beta primer mix. TCRdb analysed the 5' RACE reads with MiXCR anew, one entry per CDR3 protein. The table lists about 670,000 distinct CDR3 sequences, about 50% of them singletons. What was sequenced was blood. These receptors were taken from a woman at least 80 years old in good health.

There are a few counts of this clonotype. This could be a read error, since a much larger clone is one nucleotide away. The V gene is TRBV7-2, the J gene TRBJ2-5; perhaps TRBD2 as D (5 bases). The CDR3 runs 14 residues. Looked up from germline, CDR1 is SGHTA and CDR2 is FQGNSA. With 0 bases removed from V and 11 bases from J, the gap between germline ends came to 16 bases. CDR3 region: CASSLAQRYNEQYF. The CDR3 DNA reads TGTGCCAGCAGCTTAGCCCAGCGGTACAATGAGCAGTACTTC.

This clonotype was picked up a small number of times. The CDR3 region has the DNA TGTGCCAGCAGTCTTTTGGGGGGGACTTACAATGAGCAGTTCTTC. Protein: CASSLLGGTYNEQFF. This chain joins TRBV9 and TRBJ2-1, with 7 bases that match TRBD2. CDR3 length: 15 amino acids. Germline CDR1 reads SGDLS; CDR2 reads YYNGEE. Trimming at V came to 5 bases and at J to 4 bases, leaving 9 bases not matched to a gene.

The chain couples TRBV18 to TRBJ1-1; D is perhaps TRBD1 (6 bases). This CDR3 region has 13 residues. V lost 6 bases to trimming and J lost 7 bases, with 15 bases between them. CDR1 is KGHSH, CDR2 LQKENI, per germline. The CDR3 is CASSAGARNEAFF. DNA for the CDR3: TGTGCCAGCTCGGCAGGGGCGCGGAATGAAGCTTTCTTT.

The CDR3 reads CASSQGKLAGGLISYNEQFF. DNA of the CDR3: TGCGCCAGCAGCCAAGGAAAACTAGCGGGAGGGCTGATCTCCTACAATGAGCAGTTCTTC. The J gene is TRBJ2-1, the V gene TRBV4-1; 13 positions agree with TRBD2. The V gene's germline CDR1 is MGHRA and CDR2 YSYEKL. With V trimmed by 1 base and J by 0 bases, 9 bases remained unmatched. The CDR3 length is 20 residues.

This clonotype has a count of ten or more. The V call is TRBV5-1, the J call TRBJ2-1, with 13 bases lining up with TRBD2. V was pared by 3 bases and J by 7 bases, with 7 bases of the junction left unmatched. This CDR3 spans 16 amino acids. The germline CDR1 and CDR2 sequences are SGHRS and YFSETQ. The CDR3 region is CASSSLPGLAGNEQFF. The CDR3 region has the DNA TGCGCCAGCAGCTCGCTTCCGGGACTAGCGGGGAATGAGCAGTTCTTC.

Points on this clonotype: Being one base from a much bigger clone, this may be a read error. V is TRBV3-1 and J is TRBJ2-4, with TRBD2 identical over 14 bases. Germline CDR1 is LGHDT and CDR2 is YNNKEL (reference sequence). The CDR3 extends over 20 amino acids. The CDR3 region is CASSPVGVTSGRVRKNIRYF. In nucleotides, the CDR3 is TGTGCCAGCAGCCCAGTAGGAGTGACTAGCGGGAGGGTGCGCAAAAACATTCGGTACTTC. Together with reference TRBV3-1 and TRBJ2-4, the CDR3 gives the full variable domain: DTAVSQTPKYLVTQMGNDKSIKCEQNLGHDTMYWYKQDSKKFLKIMFSYNNKELIINETVPNRFSPKSPDKAHLNLHINSLELGDSAVYFCASSPVGVTSGRVRKNIRYFGAGTRLSVL.

The J gene is TRBJ2-1, the V gene TRBV12-3 or TRBV12-4; D uncertain. The CDR3 totals 11 residues. The ends were cut back, 10 bases at V and 10 bases at J, with 14 bases in the middle. CDR3 region: CAILERWEQFF. For the CDR3, the DNA is TGTGCCATCCTGGAGAGGTGGGAGCAGTTCTTC.

This clonotype was seen only once. The V call is TRBV3-1, the J call TRBJ2-5, with 7 bases matching TRBD2. Germline V CDR1 and CDR2: LGHDT, YNNKEL (reference sequence). Losses at the gene ends were 0 bases for V and 2 bases for J; bases not matched to a gene: 6. CDR3 size: 16 residues. The CDR3 nucleotides read TGTGCCAGCAGCCAAGATGGGAGCGGGGTGCAAGAGACCCAGTACTTC. As protein: CASSQDGSGVQETQYF.

Concerning this clonotype: A junction end diverges from the germline sequence, so it may reflect a read error. V and J are TRBV7-9 and TRBJ2-2, with a weak D call TRBD1 (6 bases). The CDR3 extends over 15 amino acids. The germline CDR1 and CDR2 sequences are SEHNR and FQNEAQ (reference sequence). CDR3 amino acids: CASPQGNGNTGEQFF. DNA of the CDR3: TGTGCCAGTCCTCAGGGGAACGGGAACACCGGGGAGCAGTTTTTT.

Turning to this clonotype: A clone one base away is much larger, so this may be a read error. This sequence joins TRBV3-1 and TRBJ2-1; 12 nucleotides align to TRBD2. Trimming cost V 11 bases and J 8 bases; bases outside gene matches: 13. CDR3 length: 15 amino acids. Germline V gene sequence: CDR1 LGHDT, CDR2 YNNKEL (reference sequence). This chain's CDR3 is CACTPLAGGPHEQFF. In DNA form, the CDR3 reads TGTGCCTGCACCCCACTAGCGGGGGGCCCACATGAGCAGTTCTTC.

This clonotype was detected ten times or more. The J gene is TRBJ2-3, the V gene TRBV24-1, with a possible D match to TRBD2 (5 bases). CDR1 is KGHDR and CDR2 is SFDVKD in the germline V gene. V shed 10 bases and J shed 4 bases, with 14 bases lying between them. There are 13 residues in the CDR3. CDR3 sequence: CATGDGGPDTQYF. The CDR3 DNA follows: TGTGCCACGGGAGACGGTGGGCCAGATACGCAGTATTTT.

About this clonotype itself: Germline and junction disagree at one end, which may indicate a read error. The CDR3 is CANSWTKPNSWELFF. The CDR3 DNA is TGTGCCAACAGTTGGACAAAGCCTAATTCCTGGGAGCTGTTTTTT. This chain uses TRBV12-3 or TRBV12-4 with TRBJ2-2, with D possibly TRBD1 on 5 matching bases. The CDR3 totals 15 residues.

The rearrangement links TRBV10-3 to TRBJ2-4, with 8 nucleotides matching TRBD1. The CDR3 extends over 16 amino acids. Germline loops: CDR1 ENHRY, CDR2 SYGVKD. With V trimmed by 2 bases and J by 7 bases, 10 bases remained unmatched. CDR3 DNA: TGTGCCATCAGTGAGAACGTAGGACAGGGAAGGAACATTCAGTACTTC. Translation: CAISENVGQGRNIQYF.

This clonotype was observed at least ten times. V is TRBV7-9 and J is TRBJ2-3, with D hard to call. Between the trimmed V and J ends, which lost 1 base and 2 bases, there was a span of 10 bases. The CDR3 covers 15 residues. The V gene's germline CDR1 is SEHNR and CDR2 FQNEAQ (reference sequence). The CDR3 protein is CASSLDNGPTDTQYF. The CDR3 DNA sequence: TGTGCCAGCAGCTTAGACAACGGCCCCACAGATACGCAGTATTTT. The full variable domain, its missing parts supplied by reference TRBV7-9 and TRBJ2-3, is DTGVSQNPRHKITKRGQNVTFRCDPISEHNRLYWYRQTLGQGPEFLTYFQNEAQLEKSRLLSDRFSAERPKGSFSTLEIQRTEQGDSAMYLCASSLDNGPTDTQYFGPGTRLTVL.

This clonotype was detected a few times. A much larger clonotype is one base distant, so this may be a read error. The chain joins TRBV20-1 to TRBJ2-7; D is unresolved. Germline lookup yields CDR1 DFQATT and CDR2 SNEGSKA (reference sequence). CDR3 length: 15 amino acids. V shed 3 bases and J shed 0 bases, with 15 bases lying between them. This CDR3 reads CSASYSDLSSYEQYF. For the CDR3, the DNA is TGCAGTGCTAGTTATTCCGACCTGAGCTCCTACGAGCAGTACTTC.

This clonotype was seen many times. The V call is TRBV20-1, the J call TRBJ2-1, with no clear D. Trimming removed 1 base from V and 5 bases from J, with 12 bases in between. CDR3 length: 14 amino acids. Germline V gives CDR1 DFQATT, CDR2 SNEGSKA (reference sequence). CDR3 nucleotide sequence: TGCAGTGCTAGAGTGGCCCTCCCTCACAATGAGCAGTTCTTC. Translated, it gives CSARVALPHNEQFF.

This clonotype was found a few times. This rearrangement joins TRBV28 to TRBJ2-7; 7 bases align to TRBD2. V lost 3 bases to trimming and J lost 3 bases; unmatched junction nucleotides: 8. CDR1 is MDHEN, CDR2 SYDVKM, per germline. This CDR3 comprises 15 residues. The CDR3 loop is CASSLLGEGFYEQYF. The CDR3 DNA is TGTGCCAGCAGTTTGTTGGGGGAGGGATTCTACGAGCAGTACTTC.

The chain links TRBV10-3 to TRBJ2-3; no clear D gene. V dropped 0 bases and J dropped 2 bases, with 6 bases sitting between them. The CDR3 covers 14 residues. Germline CDR1 is ENHRY and CDR2 is SYGVKD. CDR3 loop: CAISESPVTDTQYF. CDR3 sequence (DNA): TGTGCCATCAGTGAGTCTCCCGTCACAGATACGCAGTATTTT.